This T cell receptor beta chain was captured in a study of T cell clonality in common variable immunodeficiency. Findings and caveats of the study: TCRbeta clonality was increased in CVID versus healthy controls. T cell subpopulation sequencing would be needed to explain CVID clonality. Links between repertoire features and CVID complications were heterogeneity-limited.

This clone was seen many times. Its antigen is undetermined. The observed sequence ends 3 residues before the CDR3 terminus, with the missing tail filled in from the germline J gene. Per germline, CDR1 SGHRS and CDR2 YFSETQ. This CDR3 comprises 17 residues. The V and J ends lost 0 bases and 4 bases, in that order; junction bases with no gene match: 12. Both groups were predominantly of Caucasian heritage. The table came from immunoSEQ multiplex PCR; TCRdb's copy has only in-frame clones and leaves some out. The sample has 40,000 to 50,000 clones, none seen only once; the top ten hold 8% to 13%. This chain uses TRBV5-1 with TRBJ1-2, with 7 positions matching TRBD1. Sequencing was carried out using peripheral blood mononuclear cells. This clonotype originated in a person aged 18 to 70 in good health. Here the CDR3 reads CASSLEKGQRSIYGYTF. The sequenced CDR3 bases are TGCGCCAGCAGCTTGGAAAAGGGACAGAGATCGATCTATGGC.